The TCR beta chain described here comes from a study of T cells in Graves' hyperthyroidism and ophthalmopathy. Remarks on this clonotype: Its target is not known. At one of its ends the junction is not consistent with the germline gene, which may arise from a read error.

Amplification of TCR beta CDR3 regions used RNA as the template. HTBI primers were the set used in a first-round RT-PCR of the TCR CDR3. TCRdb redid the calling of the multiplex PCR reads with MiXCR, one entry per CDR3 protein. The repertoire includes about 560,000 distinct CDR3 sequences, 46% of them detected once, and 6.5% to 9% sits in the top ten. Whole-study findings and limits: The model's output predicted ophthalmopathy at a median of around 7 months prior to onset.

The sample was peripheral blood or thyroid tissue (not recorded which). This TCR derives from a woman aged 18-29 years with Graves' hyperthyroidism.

The CDR3 protein is CASSTTGLGLRGTF. The CDR3 DNA is TGTGCCAGCAGTACGACAGGGTTGGGACTTCGGGGCACCTTC. The V gene is TRBV10-3, the J gene TRBJ1-2; 7 bases agree with TRBD1. Germline CDR1 ENHRY, CDR2 SYGVKD. The CDR3 loop spans 14 amino acids.